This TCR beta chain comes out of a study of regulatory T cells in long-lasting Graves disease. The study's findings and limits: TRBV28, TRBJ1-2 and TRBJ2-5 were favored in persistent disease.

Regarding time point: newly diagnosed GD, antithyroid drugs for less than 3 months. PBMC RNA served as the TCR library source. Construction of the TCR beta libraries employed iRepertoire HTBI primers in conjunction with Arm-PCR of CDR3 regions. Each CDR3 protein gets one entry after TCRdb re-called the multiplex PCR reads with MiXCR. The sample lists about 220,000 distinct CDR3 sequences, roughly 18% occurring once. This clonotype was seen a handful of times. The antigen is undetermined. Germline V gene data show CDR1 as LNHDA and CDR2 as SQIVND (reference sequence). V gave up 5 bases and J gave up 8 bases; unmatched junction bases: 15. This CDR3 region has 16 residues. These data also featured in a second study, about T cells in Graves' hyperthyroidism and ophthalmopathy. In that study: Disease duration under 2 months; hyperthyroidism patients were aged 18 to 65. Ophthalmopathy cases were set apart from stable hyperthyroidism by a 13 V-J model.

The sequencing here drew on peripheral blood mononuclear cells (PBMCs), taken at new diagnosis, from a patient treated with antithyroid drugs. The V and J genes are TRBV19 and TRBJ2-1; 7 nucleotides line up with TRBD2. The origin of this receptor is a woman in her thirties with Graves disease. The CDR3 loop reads CASSGPPGAGRDEQFF. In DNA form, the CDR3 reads TGTGCCAGTAGTGGCCCCCCTGGGGCAGGGAGGGATGAGCAGTTCTTC.